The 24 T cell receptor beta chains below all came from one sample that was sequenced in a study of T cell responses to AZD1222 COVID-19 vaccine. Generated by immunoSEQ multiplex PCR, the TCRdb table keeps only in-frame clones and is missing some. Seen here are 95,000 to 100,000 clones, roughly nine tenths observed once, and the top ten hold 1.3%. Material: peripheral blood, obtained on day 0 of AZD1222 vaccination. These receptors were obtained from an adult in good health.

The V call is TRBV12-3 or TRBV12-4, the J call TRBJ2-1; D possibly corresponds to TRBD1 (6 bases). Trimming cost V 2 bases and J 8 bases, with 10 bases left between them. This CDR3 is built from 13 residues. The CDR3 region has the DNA TGTGCCAGCAGTTTAACAGGGTTTGATGAGCAGTTCTTC. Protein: CASSLTGFDEQFF.

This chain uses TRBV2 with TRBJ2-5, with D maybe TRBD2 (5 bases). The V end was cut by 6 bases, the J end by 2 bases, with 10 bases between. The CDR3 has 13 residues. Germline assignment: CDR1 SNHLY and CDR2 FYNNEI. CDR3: CASRADSQETQYF. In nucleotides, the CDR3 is TGTGCCAGCAGGGCGGACTCACAAGAGACCCAGTACTTC.

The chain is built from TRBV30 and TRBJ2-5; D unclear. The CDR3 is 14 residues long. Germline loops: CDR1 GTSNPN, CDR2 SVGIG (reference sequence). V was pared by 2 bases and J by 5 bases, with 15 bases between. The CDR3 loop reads CAWSLSRTVETQYF. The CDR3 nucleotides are TGTGCCTGGAGTCTAAGCCGGACGGTGGAGACCCAGTACTTC. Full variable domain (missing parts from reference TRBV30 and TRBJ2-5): SQTIHQWPATLVQPVGSPLSLECTVEGTSNPNLYWYRQAAGRGLQLLFYSVGIGQISSEVPQNLSASRPQDRQFILSSKKLLLSDSGFYLCAWSLSRTVETQYFGPGTRLLVL.

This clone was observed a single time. The CDR3 region has the DNA TGTGCCAGCAAGTCTGACTCTGGGGCCAACGTCCTGACTTTC. It translates to CASKSDSGANVLTF. The chain uses TRBV2 and TRBJ2-6; D unclear. The CDR3 is 14 residues long. CDR1 is SNHLY and CDR2 is FYNNEI in the germline V gene. Deletions cut 7 bases from V and 0 bases from J, with 7 bases between.

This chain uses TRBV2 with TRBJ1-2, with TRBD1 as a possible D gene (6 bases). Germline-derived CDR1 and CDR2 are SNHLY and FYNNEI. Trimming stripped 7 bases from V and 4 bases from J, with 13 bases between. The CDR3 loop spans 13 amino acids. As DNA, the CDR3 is TGTGCCAGCAACCAACAGGGTCCCTATGGCTACACCTTC. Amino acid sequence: CASNQQGPYGYTF.

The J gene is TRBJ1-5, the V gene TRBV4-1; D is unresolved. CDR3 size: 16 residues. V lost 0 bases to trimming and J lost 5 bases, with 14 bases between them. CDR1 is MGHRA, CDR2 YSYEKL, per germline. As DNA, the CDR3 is TGCGCCAGCAGCCAAGATCTTCTGGGGTGGTATCAGCCCCAGCATTTT. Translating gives CASSQDLLGWYQPQHF.

Here the CDR3 reads CASRSSPRDAVRSYNSPLHF. The CDR3 DNA reads TGTGCAAGTCGCTCGTCCCCTCGGGACGCAGTACGGTCCTATAATTCACCCCTCCACTTT. This chain uses TRBV12-2 with TRBJ1-6. TRBV12-2 is classified as a pseudogene. CDR3 length: 20 amino acids.

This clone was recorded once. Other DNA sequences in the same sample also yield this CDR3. CDR3 loop: CATSRATGRGFNYGYTF. The CDR3, as DNA: TGTGCCACCAGCAGAGCGACAGGGAGAGGTTTTAATTATGGCTACACCTTC. The chain employs TRBV15 and TRBJ1-2; 7 bases are a match to TRBD1. Trimming removed 1 base from V and 5 bases from J; junction bases left unmatched: 13. The germline CDR1 and CDR2 sequences are LNHNV and YYDKDF (reference sequence). The CDR3 consists of 17 residues.

As DNA, the CDR3 is TGTGCCAGCAGCCCAGGGAGCGACATCTCCCGCGGAACAGATACGCAGTATTTT. Translated, it gives CASSPGSDISRGTDTQYF. The V call is TRBV5-4, the J call TRBJ2-3; D possibly matches TRBD1 or TRBD2 (5 bases each). The CDR3 is 18 amino acids. Germline V gene lookup returns CDR1 SGHNT and CDR2 YYREEE (reference sequence). Trimming cost V 4 bases and J 3 bases, with 24 bases left between them.

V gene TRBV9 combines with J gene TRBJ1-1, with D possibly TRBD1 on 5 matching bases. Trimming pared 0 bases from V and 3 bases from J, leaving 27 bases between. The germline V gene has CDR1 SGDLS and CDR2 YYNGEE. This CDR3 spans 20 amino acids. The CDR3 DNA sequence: TGTGCCAGCAGCGTAGAGGGTTGGACGACGGGGCCTTACTTGGACACTGAAGCTTTCTTT. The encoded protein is CASSVEGWTTGPYLDTEAFF.

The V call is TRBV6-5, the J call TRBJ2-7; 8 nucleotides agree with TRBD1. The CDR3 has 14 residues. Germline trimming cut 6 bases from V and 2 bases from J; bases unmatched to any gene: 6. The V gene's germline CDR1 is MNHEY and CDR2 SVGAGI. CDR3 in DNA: TGTGCCAGCAGAGCCGGGACAGGTCCCTACGAGCAGTACTTC. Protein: CASRAGTGPYEQYF.

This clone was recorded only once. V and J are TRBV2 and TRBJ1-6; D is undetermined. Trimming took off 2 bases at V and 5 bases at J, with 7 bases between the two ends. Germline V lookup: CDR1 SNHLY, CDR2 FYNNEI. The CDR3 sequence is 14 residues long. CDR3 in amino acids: CASSEKRDNSPLHF. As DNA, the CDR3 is TGTGCCAGCAGTGAAAAACGGGATAATTCACCCCTCCACTTT.

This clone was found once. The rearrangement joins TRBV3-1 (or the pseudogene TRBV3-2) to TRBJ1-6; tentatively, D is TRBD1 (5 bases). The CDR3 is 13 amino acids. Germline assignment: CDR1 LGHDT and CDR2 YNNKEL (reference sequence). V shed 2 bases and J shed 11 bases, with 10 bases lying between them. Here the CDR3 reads CASSQQGDTPLHF. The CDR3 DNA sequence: TGTGCCAGCAGCCAACAGGGCGACACACCCCTCCACTTT.

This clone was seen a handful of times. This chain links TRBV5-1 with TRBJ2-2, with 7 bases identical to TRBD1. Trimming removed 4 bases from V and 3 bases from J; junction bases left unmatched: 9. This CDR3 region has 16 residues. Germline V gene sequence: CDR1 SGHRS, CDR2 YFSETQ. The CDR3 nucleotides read TGCGCCAGCAGCCCGGGGAAAGGGGGCGACACCGGGGAGCTGTTTTTT. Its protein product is CASSPGKGGDTGELFF.

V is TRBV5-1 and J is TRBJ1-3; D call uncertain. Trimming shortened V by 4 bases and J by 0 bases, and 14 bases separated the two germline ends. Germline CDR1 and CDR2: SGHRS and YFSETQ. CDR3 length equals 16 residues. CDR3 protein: CASSRGGRTSGNTIYF. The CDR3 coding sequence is TGCGCCAGCAGCCGAGGTGGACGGACCTCTGGAAACACCATATATTTT.

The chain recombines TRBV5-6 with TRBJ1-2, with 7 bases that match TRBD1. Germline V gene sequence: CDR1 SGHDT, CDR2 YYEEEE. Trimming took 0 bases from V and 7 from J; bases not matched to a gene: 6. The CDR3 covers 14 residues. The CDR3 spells CASSLADRAAGYTF. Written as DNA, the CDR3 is TGTGCCAGCAGCTTGGCTGACAGGGCGGCTGGCTACACCTTC.

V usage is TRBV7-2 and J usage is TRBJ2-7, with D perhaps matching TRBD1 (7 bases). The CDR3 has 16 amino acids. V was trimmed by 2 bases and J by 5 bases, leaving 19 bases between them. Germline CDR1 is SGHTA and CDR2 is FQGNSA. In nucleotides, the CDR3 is TGTGCCAGCAGCTTACAGTCGGCCAGGGGGGAGAACGAGCAGTACTTC. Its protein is CASSLQSARGENEQYF.

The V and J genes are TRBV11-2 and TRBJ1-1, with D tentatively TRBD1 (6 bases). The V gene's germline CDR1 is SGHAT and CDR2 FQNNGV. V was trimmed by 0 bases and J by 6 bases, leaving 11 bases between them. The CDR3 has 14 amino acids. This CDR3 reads CASSLDPGASEAFF. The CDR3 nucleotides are TGTGCCAGCAGCTTAGATCCGGGGGCATCTGAAGCTTTCTTT. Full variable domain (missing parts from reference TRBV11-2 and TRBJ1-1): EAGVAQSPRYKIIEKRQSVAFWCNPISGHATLYWYQQILGQGPKLLIQFQNNGVVDDSQLPKDRFSAERLKGVDSTLKIQPAKLEDSAVYLCASSLDPGASEAFFGQGTRLTVV.

CDR3 nucleotide sequence: TGTGCCAGCAGCCCCGGGACAGGGACTTTCAATGAGCAGTTCTTC. This codes for CASSPGTGTFNEQFF. V and J are TRBV7-9 and TRBJ2-1; 9 positions match TRBD1. The CDR3 contains 15 residues. The J segment lost 6 bases and the V segment lost 5 bases, leaving 8 bases of the junction unmatched. Germline V gene lookup returns CDR1 SEHNR and CDR2 FQNEAQ (reference sequence).

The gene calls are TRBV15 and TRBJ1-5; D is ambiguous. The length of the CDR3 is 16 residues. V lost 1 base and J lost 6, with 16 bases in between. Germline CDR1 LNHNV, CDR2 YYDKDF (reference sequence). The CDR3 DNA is TGTGCCACCAGCAGAGCGTTCCCCCCGCCGCGTCAGCCCCAGCATTTT. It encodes CATSRAFPPPRQPQHF.

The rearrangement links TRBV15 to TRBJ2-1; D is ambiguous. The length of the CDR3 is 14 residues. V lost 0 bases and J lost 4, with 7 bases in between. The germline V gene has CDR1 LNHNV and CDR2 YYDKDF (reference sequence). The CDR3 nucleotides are TGTGCCACCAGCAGAGATCCACTGTACAATGAGCAGTTCTTC. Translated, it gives CATSRDPLYNEQFF. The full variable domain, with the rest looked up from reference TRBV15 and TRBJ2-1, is DAMVIQNPRYQVTQFGKPVTLSCSQTLNHNVMYWYQQKSSQAPKLLFHYYDKDFNNEADTPDNFQSRRPNTSFCFLDIRSPGLGDTAMYLCATSRDPLYNEQFFGPGTRLTVL.

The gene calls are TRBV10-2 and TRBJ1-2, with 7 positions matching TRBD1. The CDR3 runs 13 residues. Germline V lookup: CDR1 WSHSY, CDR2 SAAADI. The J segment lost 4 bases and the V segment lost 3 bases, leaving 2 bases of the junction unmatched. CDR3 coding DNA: TGCGCCAGCAGTGAAGGGACAGTCTATGGCTACACCTTC. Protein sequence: CASSEGTVYGYTF.

The CDR3: CASSLGVAEKTQYF. CDR3 nucleotide sequence: TGTGCCAGCAGCTTAGGAGTAGCAGAGAAGACCCAGTACTTC. The rearrangement links TRBV7-2 to TRBJ2-5, with D uncertain. This CDR3 is 14 amino acids long. Germline V gene lookup returns CDR1 SGHTA and CDR2 FQGNSA. Between the trimmed V and J ends, which lost 1 base and 6 bases, there was a span of 12 bases.

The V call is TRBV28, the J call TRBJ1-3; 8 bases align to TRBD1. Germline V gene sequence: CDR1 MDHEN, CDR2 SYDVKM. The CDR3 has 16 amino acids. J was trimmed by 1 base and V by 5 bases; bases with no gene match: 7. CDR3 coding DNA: TGTGCCAGCAGTACCAGGACAGGGTGGTCTGGAAACACCATATATTTT. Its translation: CASSTRTGWSGNTIYF.